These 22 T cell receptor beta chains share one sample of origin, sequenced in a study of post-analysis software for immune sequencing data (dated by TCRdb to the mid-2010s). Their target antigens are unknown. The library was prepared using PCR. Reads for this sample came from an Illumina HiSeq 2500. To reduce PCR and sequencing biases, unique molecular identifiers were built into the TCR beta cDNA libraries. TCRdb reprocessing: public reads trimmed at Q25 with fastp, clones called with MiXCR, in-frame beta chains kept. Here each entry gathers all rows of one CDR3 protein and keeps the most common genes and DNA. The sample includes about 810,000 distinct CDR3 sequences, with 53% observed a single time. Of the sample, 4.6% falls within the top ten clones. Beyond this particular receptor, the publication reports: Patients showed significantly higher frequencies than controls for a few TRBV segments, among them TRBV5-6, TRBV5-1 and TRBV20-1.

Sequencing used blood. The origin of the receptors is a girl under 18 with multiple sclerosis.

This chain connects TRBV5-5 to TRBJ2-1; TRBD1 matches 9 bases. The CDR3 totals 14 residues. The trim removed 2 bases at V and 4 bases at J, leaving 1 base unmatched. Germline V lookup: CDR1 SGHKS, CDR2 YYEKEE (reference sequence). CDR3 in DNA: TGTGCCAGCAGCTTCGGACAGGGGTACAATGAGCAGTTCTTC. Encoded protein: CASSFGQGYNEQFF.

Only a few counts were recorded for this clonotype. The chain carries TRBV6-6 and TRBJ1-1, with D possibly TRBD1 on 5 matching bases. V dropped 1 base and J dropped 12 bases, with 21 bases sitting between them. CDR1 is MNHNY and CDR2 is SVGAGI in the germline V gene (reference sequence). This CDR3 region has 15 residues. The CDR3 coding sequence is TGTGCCAGCAGTTACTACCACCAGGGAAAGGAAGGGACTTTCTTT. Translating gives CASSYYHQGKEGTFF.

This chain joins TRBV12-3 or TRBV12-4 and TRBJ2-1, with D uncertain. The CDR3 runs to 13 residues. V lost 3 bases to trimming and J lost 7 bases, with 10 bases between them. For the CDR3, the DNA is TGTGCCAGCAGTTTCTCCGCAGCAAATGAGCAGTTCTTC. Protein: CASSFSAANEQFF.

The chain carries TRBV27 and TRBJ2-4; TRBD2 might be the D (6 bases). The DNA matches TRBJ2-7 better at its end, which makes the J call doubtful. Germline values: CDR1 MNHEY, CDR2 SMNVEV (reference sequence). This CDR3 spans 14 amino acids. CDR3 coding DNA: TGTGCCAGCAGTTTACACGGGAGTGACTACGAGCAGTACTTC. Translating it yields CASSLHGSDYEQYF.

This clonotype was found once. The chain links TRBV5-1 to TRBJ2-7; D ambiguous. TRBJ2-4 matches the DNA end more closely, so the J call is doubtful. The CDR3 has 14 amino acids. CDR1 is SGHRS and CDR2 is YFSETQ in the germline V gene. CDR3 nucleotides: TGCGCCAGCAGCCCAGGACCCTTCGAAAACATTCAGTACTTC. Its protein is CASSPGPFENIQYF.

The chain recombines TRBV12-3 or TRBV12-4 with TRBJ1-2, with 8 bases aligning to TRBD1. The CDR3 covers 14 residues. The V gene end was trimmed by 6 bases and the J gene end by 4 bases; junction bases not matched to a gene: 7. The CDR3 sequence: CASSLHGTGYGYTF. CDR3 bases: TGTGCCAGCAGCCTCCATGGGACAGGCTATGGCTACACCTTC.

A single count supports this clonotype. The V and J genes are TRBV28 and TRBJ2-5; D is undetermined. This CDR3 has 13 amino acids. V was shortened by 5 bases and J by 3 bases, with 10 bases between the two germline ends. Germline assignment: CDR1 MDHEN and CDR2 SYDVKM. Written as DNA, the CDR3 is TGTGCCAGCAGTGCCGGAAATAAAGAGACCCAGTACTTC. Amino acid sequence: CASSAGNKETQYF.

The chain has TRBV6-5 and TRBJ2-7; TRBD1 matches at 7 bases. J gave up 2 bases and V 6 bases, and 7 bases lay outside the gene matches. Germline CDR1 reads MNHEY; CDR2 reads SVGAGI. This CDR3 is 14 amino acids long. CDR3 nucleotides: TGTGCCAGCAGCGAGGGACAGCGGACCTACGAGCAGTACTTC. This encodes CASSEGQRTYEQYF.

For the CDR3, the DNA is TGTGCCAGCAGTGAATATATGGGGACAGGGGCGCACCAAGAGACCCAGTACTTC. It yields the protein CASSEYMGTGAHQETQYF. This chain connects TRBV25-1 to TRBJ2-5, with 10 nucleotides matching TRBD1. Germline V CDR1 and CDR2: MGHDK, SYGVNS. V shed 0 bases, J shed 0 bases, and the junction held 7 bases outside the gene matches. The CDR3 consists of 18 residues.

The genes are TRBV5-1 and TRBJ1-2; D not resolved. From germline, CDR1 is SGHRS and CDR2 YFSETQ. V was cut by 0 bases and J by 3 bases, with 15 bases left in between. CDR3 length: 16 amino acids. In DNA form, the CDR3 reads TGCGCCAGCAGCTTGGAAGCCCCGACTGGATACTATGGCTACACCTTC. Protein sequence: CASSLEAPTGYYGYTF.

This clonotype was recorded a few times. CDR3 residues: CATSRDRASNEQFF. The CDR3 coding sequence is TGCGCCACCTCTCGGGACAGGGCCTCAAATGAGCAGTTCTTC. This chain joins TRBV5-1 and TRBJ2-1; TRBD1 agrees at 9 bases. This CDR3 region has 14 residues. Germline CDR1 SGHRS, CDR2 YFSETQ. With V trimmed by 9 bases and J by 7 bases, 11 bases remained unmatched.

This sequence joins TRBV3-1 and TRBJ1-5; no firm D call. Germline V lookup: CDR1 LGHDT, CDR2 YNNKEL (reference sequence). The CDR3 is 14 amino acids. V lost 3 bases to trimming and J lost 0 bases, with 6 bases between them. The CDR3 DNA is TGTGCCAGCAGCCAGGCCTCTAGCAATCAGCCCCAGCATTTT. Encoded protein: CASSQASSNQPQHF.

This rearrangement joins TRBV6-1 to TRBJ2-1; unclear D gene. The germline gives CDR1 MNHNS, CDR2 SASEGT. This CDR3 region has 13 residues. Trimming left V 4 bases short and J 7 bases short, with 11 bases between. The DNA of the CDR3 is TGTGCCAGCAGTGGGGCCTCGCTAAATGAGCAGTTCTTC. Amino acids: CASSGASLNEQFF.

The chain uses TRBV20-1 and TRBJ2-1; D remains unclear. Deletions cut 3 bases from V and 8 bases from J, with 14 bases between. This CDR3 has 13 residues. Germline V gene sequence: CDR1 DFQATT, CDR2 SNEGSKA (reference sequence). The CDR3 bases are TGCAGTGCTAGGGCTCGGCATATCGATGAGCAGTTCTTC. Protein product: CSARARHIDEQFF.

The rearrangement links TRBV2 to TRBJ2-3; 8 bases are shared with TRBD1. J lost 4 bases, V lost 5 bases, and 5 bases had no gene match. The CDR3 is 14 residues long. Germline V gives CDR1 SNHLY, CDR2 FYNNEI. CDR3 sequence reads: CASSHRTGSDTQYF. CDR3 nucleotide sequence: TGTGCCAGCAGTCACCGGACAGGGTCAGATACGCAGTATTTT.

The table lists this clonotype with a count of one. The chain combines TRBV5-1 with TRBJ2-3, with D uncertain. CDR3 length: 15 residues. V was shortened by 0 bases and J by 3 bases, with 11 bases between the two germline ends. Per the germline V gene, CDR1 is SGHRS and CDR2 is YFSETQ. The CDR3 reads CASSLGTHATDTQYF. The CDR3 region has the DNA TGCGCCAGCAGCTTGGGGACCCACGCAACAGATACGCAGTATTTT.

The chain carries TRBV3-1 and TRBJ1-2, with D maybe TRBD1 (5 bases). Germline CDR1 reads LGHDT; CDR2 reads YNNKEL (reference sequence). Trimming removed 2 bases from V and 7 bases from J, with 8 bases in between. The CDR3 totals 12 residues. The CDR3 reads CASSQRDGGYTF. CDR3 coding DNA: TGTGCCAGCAGCCAAAGGGACGGTGGCTACACCTTC.

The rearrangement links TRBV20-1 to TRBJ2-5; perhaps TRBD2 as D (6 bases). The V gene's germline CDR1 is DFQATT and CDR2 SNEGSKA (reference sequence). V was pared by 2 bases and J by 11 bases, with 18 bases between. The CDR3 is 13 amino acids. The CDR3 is CSARRGSDNEQYF. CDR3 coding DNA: TGCAGTGCTAGACGGGGGAGCGACAATGAGCAGTACTTC.

Here the CDR3 DNA reads TGTGCCAGCCCCCCGCCCTTCCAGAACACCGGGGAGCTGTTTTTT. Protein product: CASPPPFQNTGELFF. The chain carries TRBV7-2 and TRBJ2-2, with D unresolved. V was pared by 8 bases and J by 1 base, with 14 bases between. This CDR3 has 15 amino acids. CDR1 and CDR2 (germline): SGHTA, FQGNSA. Filled out from reference TRBV7-2 and TRBJ2-2, the complete variable domain reads GAGVSQSPSNKVTEKGKDVELRCDPISGHTALYWYRQSLGQGLEFLIYFQGNSAPDKSGLPSDRFSAERTGGSVSTLTIQRTQQEDSAVYLCASPPPFQNTGELFFGEGSRLTVL.

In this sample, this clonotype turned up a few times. The CDR3 DNA follows: TGTGCCAGCAGCAACAGGCCAGGTGACGAGGAGACCCAGTACTTC. Its protein is CASSNRPGDEETQYF. The chain employs TRBV7-9 and TRBJ2-5; tentative D call: TRBD1 (5 bases). The CDR3 spans 15 residues. The germline V and J ends were trimmed by 5 bases and 5 bases, with 18 bases remaining between them. The germline CDR1 and CDR2 sequences are SEHNR and FQNEAQ (reference sequence).

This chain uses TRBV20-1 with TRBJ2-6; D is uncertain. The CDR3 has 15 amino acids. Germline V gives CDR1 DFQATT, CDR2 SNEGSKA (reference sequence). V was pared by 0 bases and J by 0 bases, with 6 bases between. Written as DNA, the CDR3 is TGCAGTGCTAGAGAACGGCTCTCTGGGGCCAACGTCCTGACTTTC. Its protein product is CSARERLSGANVLTF.

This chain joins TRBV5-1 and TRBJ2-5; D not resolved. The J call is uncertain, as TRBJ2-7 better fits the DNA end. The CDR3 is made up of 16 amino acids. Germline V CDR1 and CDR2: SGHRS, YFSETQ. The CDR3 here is CASSSRNSVALYEQYF. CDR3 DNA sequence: TGCGCCAGCAGCTCCCGTAACAGCGTAGCCCTCTACGAGCAGTACTTC.